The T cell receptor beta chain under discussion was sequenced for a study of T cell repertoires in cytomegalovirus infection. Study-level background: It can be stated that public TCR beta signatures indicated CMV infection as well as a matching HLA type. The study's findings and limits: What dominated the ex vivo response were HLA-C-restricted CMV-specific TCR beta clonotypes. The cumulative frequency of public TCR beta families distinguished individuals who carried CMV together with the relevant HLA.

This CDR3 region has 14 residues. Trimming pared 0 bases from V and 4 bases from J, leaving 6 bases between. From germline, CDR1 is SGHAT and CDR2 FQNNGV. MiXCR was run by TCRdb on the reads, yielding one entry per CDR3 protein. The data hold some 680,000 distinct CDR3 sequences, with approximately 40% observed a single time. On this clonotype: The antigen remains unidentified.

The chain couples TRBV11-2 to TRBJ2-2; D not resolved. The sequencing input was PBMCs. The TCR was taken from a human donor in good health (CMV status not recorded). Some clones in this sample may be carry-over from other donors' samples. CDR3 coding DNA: TGTGCCAGCAGCTTAGACTCAGGCACCGGGGAGCTGTTTTTT. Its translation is CASSLDSGTGELFF. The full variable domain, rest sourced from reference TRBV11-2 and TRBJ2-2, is EAGVAQSPRYKIIEKRQSVAFWCNPISGHATLYWYQQILGQGPKLLIQFQNNGVVDDSQLPKDRFSAERLKGVDSTLKIQPAKLEDSAVYLCASSLDSGTGELFFGEGSRLTVL.